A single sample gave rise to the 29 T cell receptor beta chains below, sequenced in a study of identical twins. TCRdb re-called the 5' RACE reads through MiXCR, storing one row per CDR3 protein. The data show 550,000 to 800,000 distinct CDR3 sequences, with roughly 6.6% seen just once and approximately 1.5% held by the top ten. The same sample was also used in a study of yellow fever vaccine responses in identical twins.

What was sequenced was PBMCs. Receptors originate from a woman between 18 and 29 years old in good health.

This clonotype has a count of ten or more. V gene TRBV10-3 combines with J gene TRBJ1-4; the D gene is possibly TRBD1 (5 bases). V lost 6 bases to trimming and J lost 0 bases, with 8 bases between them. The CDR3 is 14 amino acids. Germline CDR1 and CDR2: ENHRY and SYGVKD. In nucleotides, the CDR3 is TGTGCCATCAGGGGGCAATCAACTAATGAAAAACTGTTTTTT. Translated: CAIRGQSTNEKLFF.

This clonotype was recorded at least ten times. The CDR3 DNA follows: TGCGCCAGCAGTGATCTACCTCGGGGACTAGCGGGGGAACCCAACGAGCAGTACGTC. It encodes CASSDLPRGLAGEPNEQYV. This sequence joins TRBV10-2 and TRBJ2-7; 14 positions match TRBD2. The germline gives CDR1 WSHSY, CDR2 SAAADI. The V gene end was trimmed by 3 bases and the J gene end by 5 bases; junction bases not matched to a gene: 15. This CDR3 region has 19 residues.

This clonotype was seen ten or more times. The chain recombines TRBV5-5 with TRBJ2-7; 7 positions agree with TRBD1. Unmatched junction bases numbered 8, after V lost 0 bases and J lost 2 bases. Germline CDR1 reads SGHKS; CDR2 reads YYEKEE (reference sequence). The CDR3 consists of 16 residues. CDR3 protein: CASSLGSTGTTYEQYF. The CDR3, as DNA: TGTGCCAGCAGCTTGGGTTCGACAGGGACGACCTACGAGCAGTACTTC. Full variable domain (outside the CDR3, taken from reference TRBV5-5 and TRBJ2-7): DAGVTQSPTHLIKTRGQQVTLRCSPISGHKSVSWYQQVLGQGPQFIFQYYEKEERGRGNFPDRFSARQFPNYSSELNVNALLLGDSALYLCASSLGSTGTTYEQYFGPGTRLTVT.

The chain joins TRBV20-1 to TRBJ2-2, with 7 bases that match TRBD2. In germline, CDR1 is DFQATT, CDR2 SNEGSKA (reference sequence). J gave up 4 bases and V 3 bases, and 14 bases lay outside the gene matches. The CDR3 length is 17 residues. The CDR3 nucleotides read TGCAGTGCTAGTAAAGGTCGTGGCGGGAGTCGCACCGGGGAGCTGTTTTTT. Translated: CSASKGRGGSRTGELFF.

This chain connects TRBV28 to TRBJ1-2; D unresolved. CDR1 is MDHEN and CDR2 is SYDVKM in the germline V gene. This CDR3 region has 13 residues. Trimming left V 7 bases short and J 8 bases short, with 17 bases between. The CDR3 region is CASTRSGVSGYTF. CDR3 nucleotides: TGTGCCAGCACCCGAAGTGGGGTTTCGGGCTACACCTTC.

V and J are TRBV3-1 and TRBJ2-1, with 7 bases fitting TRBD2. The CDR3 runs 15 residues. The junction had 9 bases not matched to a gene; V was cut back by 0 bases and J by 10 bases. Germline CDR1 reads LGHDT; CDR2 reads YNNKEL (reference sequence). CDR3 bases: TGTGCCAGCAGCCAAGATTCGGGGGGATCGGGGGAGCAGTTCTTC. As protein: CASSQDSGGSGEQFF.

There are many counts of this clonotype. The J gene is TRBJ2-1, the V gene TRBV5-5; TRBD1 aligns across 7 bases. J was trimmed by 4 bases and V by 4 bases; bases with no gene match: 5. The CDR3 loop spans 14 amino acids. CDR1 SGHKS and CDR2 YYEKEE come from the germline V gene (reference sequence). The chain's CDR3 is CASSPGTEYNEQFF. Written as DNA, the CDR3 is TGTGCCAGCAGCCCCGGGACAGAGTACAATGAGCAGTTCTTC.

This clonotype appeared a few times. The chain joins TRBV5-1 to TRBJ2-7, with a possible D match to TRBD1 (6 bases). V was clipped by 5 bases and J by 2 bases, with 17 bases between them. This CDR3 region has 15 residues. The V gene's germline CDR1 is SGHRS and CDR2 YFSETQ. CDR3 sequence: CASSDPRQAPYEQYF. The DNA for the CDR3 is TGCGCCAGCAGTGATCCGAGACAGGCCCCCTACGAGCAGTACTTC.

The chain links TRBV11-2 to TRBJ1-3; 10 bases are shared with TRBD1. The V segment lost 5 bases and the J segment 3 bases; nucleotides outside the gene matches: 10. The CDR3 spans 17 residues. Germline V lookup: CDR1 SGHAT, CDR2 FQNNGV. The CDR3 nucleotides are TGTGCCAGCAGCCCAACACTCGGGACAGGGGTTGGAAACACCATATATTTT. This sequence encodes CASSPTLGTGVGNTIYF.

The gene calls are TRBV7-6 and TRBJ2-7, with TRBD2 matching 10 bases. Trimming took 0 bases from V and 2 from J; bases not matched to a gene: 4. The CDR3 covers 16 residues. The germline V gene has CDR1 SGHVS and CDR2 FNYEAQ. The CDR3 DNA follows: TGTGCCAGCAGCTTAGCGTTAGCGGGAGGCCCCTACGAGCAGTACTTC. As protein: CASSLALAGGPYEQYF.

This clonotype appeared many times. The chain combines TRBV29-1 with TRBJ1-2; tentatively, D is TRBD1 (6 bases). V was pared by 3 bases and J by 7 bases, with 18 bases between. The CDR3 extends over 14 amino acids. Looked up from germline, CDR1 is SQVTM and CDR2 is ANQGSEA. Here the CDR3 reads CSVDPKGGAGGYTF. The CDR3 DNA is TGCAGCGTTGACCCCAAGGGGGGCGCGGGTGGCTACACCTTC.

The CDR3 sequence is CASSQRGFLNTEAFF. Written as DNA, the CDR3 is TGTGCCAGCAGCCAAAGGGGGTTTTTGAACACTGAAGCTTTCTTT. J is TRBJ1-1 and V is TRBV14, with D possibly matching TRBD1 (6 bases). CDR3 size: 15 residues. CDR1 and CDR2 (germline): SGHDN, FVKESK. V was pared by 2 bases and J by 0 bases, with 10 bases between.

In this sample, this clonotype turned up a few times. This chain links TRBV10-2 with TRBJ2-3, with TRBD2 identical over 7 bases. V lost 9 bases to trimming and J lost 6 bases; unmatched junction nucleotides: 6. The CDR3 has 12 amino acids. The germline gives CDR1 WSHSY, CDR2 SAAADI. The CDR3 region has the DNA TGCGCCAGTTACGGGGGGTCCGATACGCAGTATTTT. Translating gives CASYGGSDTQYF.

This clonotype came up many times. CDR3 coding DNA: TGCAGCGTTGAAGCGGGAGAGACCCAGTACTTC. Amino acid sequence: CSVEAGETQYF. This chain uses TRBV29-1 with TRBJ2-5; the D is unclear. Germline CDR1 reads SQVTM; CDR2 reads ANQGSEA. The CDR3 extends over 11 amino acids. The V and J ends lost 1 base and 4 bases respectively, with 4 bases between them.

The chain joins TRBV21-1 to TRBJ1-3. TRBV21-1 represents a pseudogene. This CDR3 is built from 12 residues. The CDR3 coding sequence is TGTGCCAGCAGCAAAGAAAGAAACACCATATATTTT. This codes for CASSKERNTIYF.

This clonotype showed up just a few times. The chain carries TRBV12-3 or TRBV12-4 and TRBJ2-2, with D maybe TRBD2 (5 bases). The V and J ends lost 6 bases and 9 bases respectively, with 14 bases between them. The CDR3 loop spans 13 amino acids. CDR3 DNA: TGTGCCAGCAGCCCCGGAGGTCCGCGGGAGCTGTTTTTT. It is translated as CASSPGGPRELFF.

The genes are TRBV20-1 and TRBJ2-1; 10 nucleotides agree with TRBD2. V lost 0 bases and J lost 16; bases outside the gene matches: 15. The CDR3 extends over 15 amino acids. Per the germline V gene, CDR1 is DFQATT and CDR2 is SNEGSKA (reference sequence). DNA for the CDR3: TGCAGTGCTAGAGATGCCGTGGGACTAGCGCTGAATGGCTTCTTC. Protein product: CSARDAVGLALNGFF.

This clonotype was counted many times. This CDR3 is CASSHIRELSEQFF. CDR3 bases: TGTGCCAGCAGCCACATCCGGGAGCTTAGTGAGCAGTTCTTC. The V gene is TRBV12-3 or TRBV12-4, the J gene TRBJ2-1, with TRBD2 as a possible D gene (6 bases). V was pared by 6 bases and J by 9 bases, with 18 bases between. The CDR3 is made up of 14 amino acids.

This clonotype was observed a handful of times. CDR3 in DNA: TGTGCCAGTAGGCCGGGCGGAAACACTGAAGCTTTCTTT. It is translated as CASRPGGNTEAFF. V usage is TRBV3-1 and J usage is TRBJ1-1, with D unresolved. CDR3 size: 13 residues. Germline CDR1 reads LGHDT; CDR2 reads YNNKEL (reference sequence). Trimming cost V 9 bases and J 2 bases, with 13 bases left between them.

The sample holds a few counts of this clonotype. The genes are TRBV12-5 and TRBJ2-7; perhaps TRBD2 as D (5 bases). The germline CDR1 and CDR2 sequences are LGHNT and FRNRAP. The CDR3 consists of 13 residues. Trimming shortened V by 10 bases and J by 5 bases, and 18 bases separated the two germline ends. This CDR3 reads CATNRGEGHEQYF. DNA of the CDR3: TGTGCTACCAACCGGGGAGAGGGTCACGAGCAGTACTTC.

CDR3 amino acids: CATSSQGLAEISYEQYF. The CDR3, as DNA: TGTGCCACCAGCAGTCAGGGACTAGCGGAAATCTCCTACGAGCAGTACTTC. This chain connects TRBV15 to TRBJ2-7; 11 bases map to TRBD2. V trimming: 3 bases; J trimming: 0 bases; junction bases outside the gene matches: 7. Germline CDR1 reads LNHNV; CDR2 reads YYDKDF (reference sequence). The CDR3 sequence is 17 residues long.

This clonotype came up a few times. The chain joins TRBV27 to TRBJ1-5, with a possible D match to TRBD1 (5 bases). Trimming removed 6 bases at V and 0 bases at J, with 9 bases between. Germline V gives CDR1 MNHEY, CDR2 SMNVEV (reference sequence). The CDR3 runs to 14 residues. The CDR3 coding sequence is TGTGCCAGCAGAGACAGTGATAGCAATCAGCCCCAGCATTTT. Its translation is CASRDSDSNQPQHF.

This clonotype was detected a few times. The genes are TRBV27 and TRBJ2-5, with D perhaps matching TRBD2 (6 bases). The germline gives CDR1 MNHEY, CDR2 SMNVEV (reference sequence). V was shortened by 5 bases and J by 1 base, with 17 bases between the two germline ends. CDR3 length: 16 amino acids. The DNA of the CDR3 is TGTGCCAGCAGTGAAAATTTCGGGAGCCCCCAAGAGACCCAGTACTTC. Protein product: CASSENFGSPQETQYF.

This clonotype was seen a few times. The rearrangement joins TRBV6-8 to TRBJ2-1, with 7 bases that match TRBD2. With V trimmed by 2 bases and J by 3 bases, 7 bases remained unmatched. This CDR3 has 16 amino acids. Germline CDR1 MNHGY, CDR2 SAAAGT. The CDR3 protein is CASSYRTSVLYNEQFF. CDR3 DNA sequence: TGTGCCAGCAGTTACCGGACTAGTGTCCTCTACAATGAGCAGTTCTTC.

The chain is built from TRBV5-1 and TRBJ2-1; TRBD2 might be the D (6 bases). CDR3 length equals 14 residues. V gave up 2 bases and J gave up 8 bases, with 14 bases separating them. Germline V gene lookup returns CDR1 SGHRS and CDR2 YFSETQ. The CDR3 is CASSLDREFDEQFF. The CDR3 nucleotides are TGCGCCAGCAGCTTAGATCGGGAGTTCGATGAGCAGTTCTTC.

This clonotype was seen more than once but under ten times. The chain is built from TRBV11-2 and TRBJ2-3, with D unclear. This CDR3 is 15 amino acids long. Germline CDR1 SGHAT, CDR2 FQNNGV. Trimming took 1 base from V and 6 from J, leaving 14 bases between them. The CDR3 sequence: CASSLVLQIVDTQYF. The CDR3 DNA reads TGTGCCAGCAGCTTAGTTCTCCAAATCGTTGATACGCAGTATTTT.

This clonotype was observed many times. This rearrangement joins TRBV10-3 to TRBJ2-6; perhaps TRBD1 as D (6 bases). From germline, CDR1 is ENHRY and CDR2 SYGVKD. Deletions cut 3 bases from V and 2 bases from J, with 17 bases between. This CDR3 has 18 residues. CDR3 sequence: CAISDLTGTLAGANVLTF. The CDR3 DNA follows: TGTGCCATCAGTGACCTAACAGGGACGCTCGCTGGGGCCAACGTCCTGACTTTC.

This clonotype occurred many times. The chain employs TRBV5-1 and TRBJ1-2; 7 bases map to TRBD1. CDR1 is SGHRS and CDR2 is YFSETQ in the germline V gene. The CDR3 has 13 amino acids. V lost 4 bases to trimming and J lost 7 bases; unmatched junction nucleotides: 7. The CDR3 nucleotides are TGCGCCAGCAGCCAAACAGGGGTTCGTGGCTACACCTTC. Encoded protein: CASSQTGVRGYTF. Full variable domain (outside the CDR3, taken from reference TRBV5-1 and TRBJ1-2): KAGVTQTPRYLIKTRGQQVTLSCSPISGHRSVSWYQQTPGQGLQFLFEYFSETQRNKGNFPGRFSGRQFSNSRSEMNVSTLELGDSALYLCASSQTGVRGYTFGSGTRLTVV.

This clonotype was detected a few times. The CDR3 sequence is CASSSRWLNTGELFF. CDR3 nucleotide sequence: TGTGCCAGCAGTTCCCGGTGGCTCAACACCGGGGAGCTGTTTTTT. The chain carries TRBV28 and TRBJ2-2; no clear D. V gave up 4 bases and J gave up 2 bases, with 11 bases separating them. The CDR3 runs 15 residues. Germline V lookup: CDR1 MDHEN, CDR2 SYDVKM.